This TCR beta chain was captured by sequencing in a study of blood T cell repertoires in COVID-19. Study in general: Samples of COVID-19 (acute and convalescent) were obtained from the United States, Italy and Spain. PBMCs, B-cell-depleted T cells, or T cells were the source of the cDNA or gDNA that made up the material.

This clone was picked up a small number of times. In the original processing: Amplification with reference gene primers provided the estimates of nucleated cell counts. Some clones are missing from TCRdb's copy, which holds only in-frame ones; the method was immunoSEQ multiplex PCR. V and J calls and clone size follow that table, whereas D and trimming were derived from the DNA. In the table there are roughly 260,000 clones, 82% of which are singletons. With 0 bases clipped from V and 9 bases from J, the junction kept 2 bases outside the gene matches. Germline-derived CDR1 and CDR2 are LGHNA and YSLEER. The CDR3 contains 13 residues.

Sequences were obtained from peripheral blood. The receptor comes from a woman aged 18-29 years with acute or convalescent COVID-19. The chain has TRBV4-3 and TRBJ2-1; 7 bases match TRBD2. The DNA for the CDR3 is TGCGCCAGCAGCCAAGAAGCGGGAACTGAGCAGTTCTTC. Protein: CASSQEAGTEQFF.